This entry lists 19 T cell receptor beta chains sequenced from one sample in a study of memory CD8 T cells in hepatitis C reinfection. Documented time point: peak reinfection, 3 to 8 weeks after reinfection detection. The sorted cells went straight to TCR sequencing with no prior in vitro expansion. Using immunoSEQ multiplex PCR, the repertoire was profiled, and TCRdb retains in-frame clones only, with some absent. The table has a few thousand clones, about 90% seen once. Sequenced input: naive CD8+ T cells sorted from blood. All receptors derive from a man aged 45-65 years with hepatitis C virus infection.

The chain couples TRBV19 to TRBJ1-1, with D uncertain. Trimming took 3 bases from V and 0 from J, leaving 11 bases between them. Germline-derived CDR1 and CDR2 are LNHDA and SQIVND (reference sequence). This CDR3 region has 15 residues. The CDR3 coding sequence is TGTGCCAGTAGTATTGGAGTAGAAATGAACACTGAAGCTTTCTTT. Translated, it gives CASSIGVEMNTEAFF. The variable domain in full, completed from reference TRBV19 and TRBJ1-1, reads DGGITQSPKYLFRKEGQNVTLSCEQNLNHDAMYWYRQDPGQGLRLIYYSQIVNDFQKGDIAEGYSVSREKKESFPLTVTSAQKNPTAFYLCASSIGVEMNTEAFFGQGTRLTVV.

The CDR3 DNA is TGTGCCAGCAGTGGACAGGGTAGATACTCCTACGAGCAGTACTTC. It encodes CASSGQGRYSYEQYF. The gene calls are TRBV28 and TRBJ2-7, with 8 positions matching TRBD1. The CDR3 extends over 15 amino acids. CDR1 and CDR2 (germline): MDHEN, SYDVKM. The junction had 6 bases not matched to a gene; V was cut back by 5 bases and J by 0 bases.

J is TRBJ1-6 and V is TRBV27; no reliable D call. Germline CDR1 is MNHEY and CDR2 is SMNVEV (reference sequence). The CDR3 loop spans 13 amino acids. Trimming shortened V by 2 bases and J by 6 bases, and 5 bases separated the two germline ends. The CDR3 sequence is CASSLAANSPLHF. CDR3 sequence (DNA): TGTGCCAGCAGTTTAGCGGCTAATTCACCCCTCCACTTT.

This chain uses TRBV4-1 with TRBJ2-7; 9 bases fit TRBD2. The CDR3 loop spans 15 amino acids. The V segment lost 1 base and the J segment 7 bases; nucleotides outside the gene matches: 8. The V gene's germline CDR1 is MGHRA and CDR2 YSYEKL. CDR3 DNA: TGCGCCAGCAGCCAAGTTTCGGTAGCGGGAGAAGAGCAGTACTTC. The encoded protein is CASSQVSVAGEEQYF.

V is TRBV4-2 and J is TRBJ2-7; D possibly corresponds to TRBD1 (6 bases). Germline loops: CDR1 LGHNA, CDR2 YNFKEQ. V was shortened by 4 bases and J by 4 bases, with 17 bases between the two germline ends. The CDR3 totals 15 residues. The CDR3 DNA reads TGTGCCAGCAGCCCGCTAGAGGACAGTGGATACGAGCAGTACTTC. It specifies CASSPLEDSGYEQYF.

The CDR3 nucleotides are TGTGCCAGTAGTATAGGCTATTCGTACGCTTCCACCTACGAGCAGTACTTC. This sequence encodes CASSIGYSYASTYEQYF. The gene calls are TRBV19 and TRBJ2-7; unclear D gene. This CDR3 has 17 residues. Germline V CDR1 and CDR2: LNHDA, SQIVND (reference sequence). The V gene lost 1 base and the J gene lost 2 bases, with 18 bases spanning the gap.

The chain joins TRBV2 to TRBJ2-7; 9 bases fit TRBD1. Germline V gene lookup returns CDR1 SNHLY and CDR2 FYNNEI. This CDR3 region has 13 residues. V was clipped by 3 bases and J by 11 bases; unmatched bases: 8. CDR3 region: CASSDKTGGVEYF. CDR3 DNA: TGTGCCAGCAGTGATAAAACAGGGGGCGTGGAGTACTTC.

The gene calls are TRBV21-1 and TRBJ1-2. TRBV21-1 is labeled a pseudogene. CDR3 length: 14 residues. The chain's CDR3 is CASSKGGKADGYTF. The CDR3 bases are TGTGCCAGCAGCAAAGGAGGGAAGGCGGATGGCTACACCTTC.

The V gene is TRBV4-1, the J gene TRBJ2-7; 14 bases align to TRBD2. V shed 2 bases and J 2 bases; nucleotides not matched to a gene: 2. This CDR3 has 16 residues. Germline V gives CDR1 MGHRA, CDR2 YSYEKL. The CDR3 DNA sequence: TGCGCCAGCAGCCAACCGACTAGCGGGAGGGCCTACGAGCAGTACTTC. Residues: CASSQPTSGRAYEQYF.

V usage is TRBV5-1 and J usage is TRBJ1-6; the D is unclear. Looked up from germline, CDR1 is SGHRS and CDR2 is YFSETQ. V dropped 0 bases and J dropped 6 bases, with 31 bases sitting between them. The CDR3 consists of 22 residues. CDR3 sequence (DNA): TGCGCCAGCAGCTTGGCCTTTGACAAGGAACTAATAGGCACTAGGTGTAATTCACCCCTCCACTTT. It codes for CASSLAFDKELIGTRCNSPLHF.

This clone is large (0.1 to 1%) by share. J is TRBJ2-1 and V is TRBV7-9; 8 nucleotides align to TRBD2. J gave up 7 bases and V 5 bases, and 13 bases lay outside the gene matches. CDR1 and CDR2 from the germline V gene are SEHNR and FQNEAQ (reference sequence). This CDR3 is 16 amino acids long. The chain's CDR3 is CASSPRSGGLKNEQFF. DNA for the CDR3: TGTGCCAGCAGCCCCAGGTCGGGAGGGCTCAAAAATGAGCAGTTCTTC.

The chain links TRBV6-5 to TRBJ1-2, with D maybe TRBD1 (6 bases). In germline, CDR1 is MNHEY, CDR2 SVGAGI. Trimming took off 5 bases at V and 3 bases at J, with 13 bases between the two ends. CDR3 size: 14 residues. The CDR3 here is CASSAPGQDYGYTF. The CDR3, as DNA: TGTGCCAGCAGTGCTCCGGGACAAGACTATGGCTACACCTTC.

V usage is TRBV5-6 and J usage is TRBJ2-1, with D maybe TRBD2 (6 bases). The CDR3 sequence is 15 residues long. Germline CDR1 reads SGHDT; CDR2 reads YYEEEE. V was cut by 0 bases and J by 0 bases, with 7 bases left in between. The CDR3 here is CASSLDGSSYNEQFF. In nucleotides, the CDR3 is TGTGCCAGCAGCTTGGACGGGAGCTCCTACAATGAGCAGTTCTTC.

This rearrangement joins TRBV9 to TRBJ1-5; D gene unclear. Germline CDR1 SGDLS, CDR2 YYNGEE. V was clipped by 0 bases and J by 5 bases, with 9 bases between them. The CDR3 has 14 amino acids. The CDR3 loop reads CASSVGTAYQPQHF. DNA of the CDR3: TGTGCCAGCAGCGTAGGGACTGCCTATCAGCCCCAGCATTTT.

The chain joins TRBV4-3 to TRBJ2-3; TRBD1 is a possible D gene (5 bases). The CDR3 runs 16 residues. Trimming took off 0 bases at V and 2 bases at J, with 12 bases between the two ends. CDR1 and CDR2 from the germline V gene are LGHNA and YSLEER. The CDR3 bases are TGCGCCAGCAGCCAAGAGGTGAGACAGAACACAGATACGCAGTATTTT. This translates into CASSQEVRQNTDTQYF.

V is TRBV7-9 and J is TRBJ2-7, with D uncertain. CDR3 size: 13 residues. Deletions cut 5 bases from V and 4 bases from J, with 12 bases between. In germline, CDR1 is SEHNR, CDR2 FQNEAQ (reference sequence). CDR3 sequence reads: CASSPLPVYEQYF. In nucleotides, the CDR3 is TGTGCCAGCAGCCCCCTCCCCGTATACGAGCAGTACTTC.

This clone was recorded a few times. The genes are TRBV27 and TRBJ2-1; D gene uncertain. The CDR3 contains 15 residues. Germline assignment: CDR1 MNHEY and CDR2 SMNVEV (reference sequence). Trimming pared 7 bases from V and 1 base from J, leaving 14 bases between. The CDR3 is CASTLTAISYNEQFF. The DNA for the CDR3 is TGTGCCAGCACTCTAACCGCTATTTCCTACAATGAGCAGTTCTTC.

This chain joins TRBV28 and TRBJ2-5; perhaps TRBD1 as D (6 bases). V shed 6 bases and J shed 4 bases, with 18 bases lying between them. This CDR3 has 15 amino acids. Germline V gives CDR1 MDHEN, CDR2 SYDVKM. CDR3 bases: TGTGCCAGCAGCGCAACAGGGTTGGATAGAGAGACCCAGTACTTC. It translates to CASSATGLDRETQYF.

V gene TRBV27 combines with J gene TRBJ1-1, with unresolved D. The V end lost 3 bases, the J end lost 1 base, and 12 bases lay between the germline ends. The CDR3 contains 15 residues. Germline V gene sequence: CDR1 MNHEY, CDR2 SMNVEV (reference sequence). CDR3 residues: CASSFLSVRNTEAFF. CDR3 nucleotide sequence: TGTGCCAGCAGTTTCTTATCCGTCAGGAACACTGAAGCTTTCTTT.